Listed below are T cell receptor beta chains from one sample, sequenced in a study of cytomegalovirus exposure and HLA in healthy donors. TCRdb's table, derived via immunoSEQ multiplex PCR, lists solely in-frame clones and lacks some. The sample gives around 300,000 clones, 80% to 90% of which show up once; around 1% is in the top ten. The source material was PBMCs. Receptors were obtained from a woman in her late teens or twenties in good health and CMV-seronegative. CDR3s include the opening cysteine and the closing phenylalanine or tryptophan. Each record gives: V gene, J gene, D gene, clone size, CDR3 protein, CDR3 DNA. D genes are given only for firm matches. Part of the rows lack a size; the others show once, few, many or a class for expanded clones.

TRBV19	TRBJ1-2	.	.	CASSIDDRPYGYTF	TGTGCCAGTAGTATAGATGACAGGCCCTATGGCTACACCTTC
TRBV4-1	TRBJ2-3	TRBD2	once	CASSHTGLSTDTQYF	TGCGCCAGCAGCCATACGGGACTAAGCACAGATACGCAGTATTTT
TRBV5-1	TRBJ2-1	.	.	CASSPQGGNEQFF	TGCGCCAGCAGCCCCCAGGGTGGGAATGAGCAGTTCTTC
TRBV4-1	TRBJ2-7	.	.	CASSQEPGKRSYEQYF	TGCGCCAGCAGCCAGGAACCCGGGAAGAGGTCCTACGAGCAGTACTTC
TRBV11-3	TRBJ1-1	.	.	CASSPTDSLNTEAFF	TGTGCCAGCAGCCCTACCGACAGCCTGAACACTGAAGCTTTCTTT
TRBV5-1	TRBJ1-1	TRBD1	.	CASRGQGPTEAFF	TGCGCCAGCAGGGGACAGGGACCAACTGAAGCTTTCTTT
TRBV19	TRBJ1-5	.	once	CASSRGTGLYSNQPQHF	TGTGCCAGTAGCAGGGGAACAGGTCTTTATAGCAATCAGCCCCAGCATTTT
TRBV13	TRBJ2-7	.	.	CASSPRGQSSYEQYF	TGTGCCAGCAGCCCCAGGGGCCAGAGCTCCTACGAGCAGTACTTC
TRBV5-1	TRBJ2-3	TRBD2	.	CASSFGSGNTDTQYF	TGCGCCAGCAGCTTTGGTAGCGGGAACACAGATACGCAGTATTTT
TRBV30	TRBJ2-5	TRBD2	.	CAWKGLAGIQETQYF	TGTGCCTGGAAAGGACTAGCGGGAATCCAAGAGACCCAGTACTTC
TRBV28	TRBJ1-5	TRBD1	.	CASTPGQGVGQPQHF	TGTGCCAGCACCCCCGGACAGGGGGTAGGCCAGCCCCAGCATTTT
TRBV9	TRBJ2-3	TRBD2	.	CASSVEGRGQYF	TGTGCCAGCAGCGTAGAGGGGAGGGGGCAGTATTTT
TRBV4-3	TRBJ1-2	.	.	CASSQDQSGGYGYTF	TGCGCCAGCAGCCAAGATCAATCGGGGGGCTATGGCTACACCTTC
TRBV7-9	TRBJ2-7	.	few	CASRLSSEQYF	TGTGCCAGCAGGCTAAGTTCCGAGCAGTACTTC
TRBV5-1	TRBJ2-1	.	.	CASSLGGSANEQFF	TGCGCCAGCAGCTTGGGAGGGTCTGCCAATGAGCAGTTCTTC
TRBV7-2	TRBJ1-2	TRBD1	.	CASSSHTTGVGGYTF	TGTGCCAGCAGCTCCCACACGACAGGGGTAGGGGGCTACACCTTC
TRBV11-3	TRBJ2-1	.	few	CASSLDSVQFF	TGTGCCAGCAGCTTGGACTCCGTACAGTTCTTC
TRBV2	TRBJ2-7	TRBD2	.	CASSTGGADYEQYF	TGTGCCAGCAGCACCGGGGGGGCTGACTACGAGCAGTACTTC
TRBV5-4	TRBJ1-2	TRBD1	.	CASSLDRGRANYGYTF	TGTGCCAGCAGCTTGGACAGGGGTAGGGCTAACTATGGCTACACCTTC
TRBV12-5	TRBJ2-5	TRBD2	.	CASGRGTSGREGEETQYF	TGTGCTAGTGGACGCGGGACTAGCGGGAGAGAAGGGGAGGAGACCCAGTACTTC
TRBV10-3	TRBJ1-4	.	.	CAVQGSTNEKLFF	TGTGCCGTGCAGGGGTCAACTAATGAAAAACTGTTTTTT
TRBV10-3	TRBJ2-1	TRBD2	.	CAISGGLAGEGVYNEQFF	TGTGCCATCAGTGGCGGACTAGCGGGAGAGGGGGTCTACAATGAGCAGTTCTTC
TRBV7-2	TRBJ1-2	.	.	CASSLVQNYGYTF	TGTGCCAGCAGCTTAGTTCAGAACTATGGCTACACCTTC
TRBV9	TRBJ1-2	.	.	CASSREGLRDGYTF	TGTGCCAGCAGCCGGGAGGGGTTAAGGGATGGCTACACCTTC
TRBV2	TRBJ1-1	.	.	CASTLSVMNTEAFF	TGTGCCAGCACCTTGTCAGTGATGAACACTGAAGCTTTCTTT
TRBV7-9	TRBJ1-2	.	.	CASSLGAFNYGYTF	TGTGCCAGCAGCTTGGGGGCGTTTAACTATGGCTACACCTTC
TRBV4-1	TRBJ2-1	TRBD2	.	CASSPTGLARQFF	TGCGCCAGCAGCCCCACCGGACTAGCGAGACAGTTCTTC
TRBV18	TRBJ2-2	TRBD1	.	CASSPLGQGAGELFF	TGTGCCAGCTCACCATTAGGACAGGGTGCCGGGGAGCTGTTTTTT
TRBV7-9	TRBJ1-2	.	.	CASSFGSGNYGYTF	TGTGCCAGCAGCTTCGGCTCAGGGAACTATGGCTACACCTTC
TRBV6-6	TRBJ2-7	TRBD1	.	CASYPGGSSYEQYF	TGTGCCAGCTACCCAGGGGGATCCTCCTACGAGCAGTACTTC
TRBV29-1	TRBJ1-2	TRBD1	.	CSVAKTPDRGKGYTF	TGCAGCGTTGCCAAAACCCCGGACAGGGGGAAAGGCTACACCTTC
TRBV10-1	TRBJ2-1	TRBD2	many	CASSSGLAGGNEQFF	TGCGCCAGCAGTTCTGGACTAGCGGGAGGCAATGAGCAGTTCTTC
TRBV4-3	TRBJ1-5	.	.	CASSQWLLHRNQPQHF	TGCGCCAGCAGCCAATGGCTCCTCCATCGCAATCAGCCCCAGCATTTT
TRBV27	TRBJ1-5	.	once	CASSLGQGNQPQHF	TGTGCCAGCAGTTTAGGGCAGGGAAACCAGCCCCAGCATTTT
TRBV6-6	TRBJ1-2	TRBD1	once	CASSRDRDSGYTF	TGTGCCAGCAGCCGGGACAGGGACAGTGGCTACACCTTC
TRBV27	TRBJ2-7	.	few	CASSADSPASEQYF	TGTGCCAGCAGTGCGGATTCCCCGGCAAGCGAGCAGTACTTC
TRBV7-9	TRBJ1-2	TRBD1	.	CASSTPWDRKRPYGYTF	TGTGCCAGCAGCACGCCATGGGACAGGAAGAGGCCCTATGGCTACACCTTC
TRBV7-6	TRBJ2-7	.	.	CASSLGEGSAYEQYF	TGTGCCAGCAGCTTAGGAGAGGGATCGGCCTACGAGCAGTACTTC
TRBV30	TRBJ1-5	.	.	CAWGGQAVGPQHF	TGTGCCTGGGGTGGACAAGCCGTCGGACCCCAGCATTTT
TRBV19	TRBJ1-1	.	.	CAISGLGGVNTEAFF	TGTGCCATCTCGGGCCTCGGAGGCGTGAACACTGAAGCTTTCTTT
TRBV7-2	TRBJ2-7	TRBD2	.	CASSRASGGPTRYEQYF	TGTGCCAGCAGCCGAGCTAGCGGGGGACCGACACGGTACGAGCAGTACTTC
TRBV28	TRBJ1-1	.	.	CATFPLGTEAFF	TGTGCCACCTTTCCTTTAGGGACAGAAGCTTTCTTT
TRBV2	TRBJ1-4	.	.	CASSADWTNEKLFF	TGTGCCAGCAGTGCCGACTGGACTAATGAAAAACTGTTTTTT
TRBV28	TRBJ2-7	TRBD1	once	CASSLGITGTGGDEQYF	TGTGCCAGCAGCCTGGGGATTACCGGGACAGGGGGCGACGAGCAGTACTTC
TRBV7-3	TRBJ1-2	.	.	CASSLRGGPHYGYTF	TGTGCCAGCAGCTTAAGGGGGGGACCCCACTATGGCTACACCTTC
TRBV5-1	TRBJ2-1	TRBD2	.	CASSLALAGGTYNEQFF	TGCGCCAGCAGCTTGGCGTTGGCGGGAGGGACCTACAATGAGCAGTTCTTC
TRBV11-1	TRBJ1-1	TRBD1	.	CASSHTGGTEAFF	TGTGCCAGCAGCCATACAGGGGGGACTGAAGCTTTCTTT
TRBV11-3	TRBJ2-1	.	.	CASSGGDVLFNEQFF	TGTGCCAGCAGCGGCGGAGACGTACTCTTCAATGAGCAGTTCTTC
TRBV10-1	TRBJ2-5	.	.	CASSEGGLTETQYF	TGCGCCAGCAGTGAAGGTGGCCTAACAGAAACCCAGTACTTC
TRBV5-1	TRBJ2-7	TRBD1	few	CASSFGTAKYEQYF	TGCGCCAGCAGCTTCGGGACAGCGAAGTACGAGCAGTACTTC
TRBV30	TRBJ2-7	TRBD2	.	CAWTGTSGKYEQYF	TGTGCCTGGACCGGGACTAGCGGGAAATACGAGCAGTACTTC
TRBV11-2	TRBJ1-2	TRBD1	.	CASSPGQGNYGYTF	TGTGCCAGCAGCCCGGGACAGGGGAACTATGGCTACACCTTC
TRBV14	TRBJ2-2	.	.	CASSQVLLAGELFF	TGTGCCAGCAGCCAAGTCCTACTAGCCGGGGAGCTGTTTTTT
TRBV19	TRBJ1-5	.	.	CASSMFTSGNQPQHF	TGTGCCAGTAGTATGTTTACCTCAGGGAATCAGCCCCAGCATTTT
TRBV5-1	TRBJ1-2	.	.	CASSLDTSNYGYTF	TGCGCCAGCAGCTTGGACACCTCTAACTATGGCTACACCTTC
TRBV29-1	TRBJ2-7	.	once	CSVEDPGPTYEQYF	TGCAGCGTTGAAGATCCAGGCCCTACCTACGAGCAGTACTTC
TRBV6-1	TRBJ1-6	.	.	CASSVGWAALGSPLHF	TGTGCCAGCAGTGTGGGCTGGGCCGCCTTGGGCTCACCCCTCCACTTT